Presented here are 12 T cell receptor beta chains from one specimen sequenced in a study of neoadjuvant anti-PD-1 for oral cavity cancer (dated by TCRdb to the early 2020s). Receptor libraries were prepared by the immunoSEQ multiplex PCR assay. The clones in this table, taken by TCRdb from immuneACCESS, are in-frame only. Not every clone is retained; where verified, under half of the shortfall comes from an unresolved V gene, and the cause of the rest is unknown. The sample table holds 9,500 to 15,000 clones, of which 64% were seen once. Together, the top ten hold nearly 7% of the sample. The sample's time point label, in plain terms: before neoadjuvant nivolumab. Sample: tumor tissue, taken before nivolumab (anti-PD-1) treatment. These receptors were obtained from a person aged 35-79 years with oral cavity squamous cell carcinoma. The donor label of this sample is uncertain.

In this sample, this clone turned up once. The genes are TRBV5-6 and TRBJ2-5; possibly TRBD1 or TRBD2 for D (5 bases each). This CDR3 contains 14 residues. Deletions cut 1 base from V and 5 bases from J, with 12 bases between. CDR1 and CDR2 (germline): SGHDT, YYEEEE. Here the CDR3 DNA reads TGTGCCAGCAGCTTGTTCGAGGGGATGGAGACCCAGTACTTC. Translated, it gives CASSLFEGMETQYF.

The chain is built from TRBV28 and TRBJ2-6; 7 bases fit TRBD1. The CDR3 consists of 14 residues. Germline V gene lookup returns CDR1 MDHEN and CDR2 SYDVKM. V lost 5 bases and J lost 4; bases outside the gene matches: 2. CDR3 in amino acids: CASSQTGGANVLTF. As DNA, the CDR3 is TGTGCCAGCAGTCAGACAGGGGGGGCCAACGTCCTGACTTTC.

This clone turned up a few times. This sequence joins TRBV7-9 and TRBJ2-3; D ambiguous. The germline V gene has CDR1 SEHNR and CDR2 FQNEAQ (reference sequence). V gave up 4 bases and J gave up 1 base, with 6 bases separating them. The CDR3 is 13 residues long. CDR3 coding DNA: TGTGCCAGCAGCTCTCGGGGCACAGATACGCAGTATTTT. It specifies CASSSRGTDTQYF. The complete variable domain, with remaining parts taken from reference TRBV7-9 and TRBJ2-3, reads DTGVSQNPRHKITKRGQNVTFRCDPISEHNRLYWYRQTLGQGPEFLTYFQNEAQLEKSRLLSDRFSAERPKGSFSTLEIQRTEQGDSAMYLCASSSRGTDTQYFGPGTRLTVL.

This chain links TRBV7-8 with TRBJ2-7; D might be TRBD1 (5 bases). The germline V gene has CDR1 SGHVS and CDR2 FQNEAQ. V lost 0 bases and J 3 bases, leaving 15 bases between the germline ends. CDR3 size: 16 residues. This CDR3 is CASSLAQAGQRYEQYF. The CDR3 nucleotides are TGTGCCAGCAGCTTAGCGCAGGCAGGGCAACGCTACGAGCAGTACTTC.

J is TRBJ2-1 and V is TRBV19; 8 nucleotides agree with TRBD2. V lost 4 bases to trimming and J lost 7 bases; unmatched junction nucleotides: 6. The CDR3 spans 14 residues. Germline V CDR1 and CDR2: LNHDA, SQIVND (reference sequence). CDR3 sequence reads: CASSTAGVGNEQFF. CDR3 coding DNA: TGTGCCAGTAGTACAGCGGGGGTGGGGAATGAGCAGTTCTTC.

The chain combines TRBV11-2 with TRBJ2-2, with a tentative D call TRBD2 (5 bases). Germline V gives CDR1 SGHAT, CDR2 FQNNGV. The CDR3 has 17 amino acids. V was clipped by 0 bases and J by 5 bases, with 16 bases between them. The CDR3 region has the DNA TGTGCCAGCAGCTTAGATGCAACACGGGGTCGAACCGGGGAGCTGTTTTTT. Its translation: CASSLDATRGRTGELFF.

The gene calls are TRBV7-8 and TRBJ2-7; 7 bases are shared with TRBD1. In germline, CDR1 is SGHVS, CDR2 FQNEAQ. This CDR3 has 14 amino acids. The V gene end was trimmed by 4 bases and the J gene end by 0 bases; junction bases not matched to a gene: 3. CDR3 sequence: CASSSGGSSYEQYF. For the CDR3, the DNA is TGTGCCAGCAGCTCAGGGGGAAGCTCCTACGAGCAGTACTTC.

This clone was detected once. V usage is TRBV5-5 and J usage is TRBJ2-2; possible D gene TRBD1, 5 bases. V dropped 1 base and J dropped 0 bases, with 7 bases sitting between them. CDR3 size: 15 residues. Germline CDR1 is SGHKS and CDR2 is YYEKEE (reference sequence). CDR3 sequence: CASSLKGSNTGELFF. The CDR3 DNA reads TGTGCCAGCAGCTTGAAGGGGTCGAACACCGGGGAGCTGTTTTTT.

The gene calls are TRBV7-2 and TRBJ1-4; the match to TRBD1 covers 7 bases. CDR1 is SGHTA and CDR2 is FQGNSA in the germline V gene. Trimming took 5 bases from V and 7 from J; bases not matched to a gene: 13. The CDR3 runs to 16 residues. Written as DNA, the CDR3 is TGTGCCAGCAGCATACGCGGGACAGCCCTTGGTGAAAAACTGTTTTTT. It yields the protein CASSIRGTALGEKLFF.

This clone was recorded a few times. V is TRBV7-2 and J is TRBJ1-6; perhaps TRBD1 as D (5 bases). CDR1 and CDR2 (germline): SGHTA, FQGNSA. The CDR3 loop spans 15 amino acids. Trimming left V 5 bases short and J 2 bases short, with 10 bases between. CDR3 residues: CASSLGQAYNSPLHF. The CDR3 nucleotides are TGTGCCAGCAGCCTGGGGCAAGCCTATAATTCACCCCTCCACTTT. Full variable domain (missing parts from reference TRBV7-2 and TRBJ1-6): GAGVSQSPSNKVTEKGKDVELRCDPISGHTALYWYRQSLGQGLEFLIYFQGNSAPDKSGLPSDRFSAERTGGSVSTLTIQRTQQEDSAVYLCASSLGQAYNSPLHFGNGTRLTVT.

In DNA, the CDR3 is TGTGCCAGCAGTCAAGCGGGAGGGCGCGATACGCAGTATTTT. It translates to CASSQAGGRDTQYF. V is TRBV7-2 and J is TRBJ2-3; 10 nucleotides match TRBD2. From germline, CDR1 is SGHTA and CDR2 FQGNSA. Germline trimming cut 6 bases from V and 6 bases from J; bases unmatched to any gene: 6. The CDR3 runs 14 residues.

The rearrangement joins TRBV7-2 to TRBJ2-2; D may be TRBD2 (7 bases). The germline V gene encodes CDR1 SGHTA and CDR2 FQGNSA. This CDR3 is built from 16 residues. Trimming pared 3 bases from V and 4 bases from J, leaving 15 bases between. The CDR3: CASSFWGRGSTGELFF. As DNA, the CDR3 is TGTGCCAGCAGCTTTTGGGGGAGGGGGAGCACCGGGGAGCTGTTTTTT.